The 26 T cell receptor beta chains below were found in one sample sequenced in a study of molecular identifiers for immune sequencing clone quantification. TCRdb itself ran the PCR reads through MiXCR, one entry per CDR3 protein. The profile shows 37,000 or so distinct CDR3 sequences, under 20% of them singletons. The sample consisted of naive CD8+ T cells from blood, with Jurkat cell RNA spiked in. The sample's subset: FACS-sorted CD8+CD4-CCR7+CD45RA+ naive T cells. Source of these receptors: a human donor in good health. Some libraries in this study had Jurkat cell RNA spiked in.

This clonotype has at least ten counts. The chain is built from TRBV28 and TRBJ2-3; no reliable D call. The CDR3 sequence is 14 residues long. V lost 3 bases, J lost 3 bases, and 10 bases lay in between. Germline V CDR1 and CDR2: MDHEN, SYDVKM. CDR3 nucleotides: TGTGCCAGCAGTTTTCTTCCCCCGACAGATACGCAGTATTTT. It codes for CASSFLPPTDTQYF.

About this clonotype: At one end the junction does not follow the germline gene, possibly because of a read error. The chain employs TRBV5-6 and TRBJ2-3; a possible D gene is TRBD2 (5 bases). The CDR3 covers 13 residues. The germline gives CDR1 SGHDT, CDR2 YYEEEE. Here the CDR3 DNA reads TGTGGCAGCGCCCCGGCCCGGGGAGATACGCAGTATTTT. This gives the protein CGSAPARGDTQYF.

This clonotype appeared many times. V is TRBV5-1 and J is TRBJ2-1; the match to TRBD2 covers 10 bases. This CDR3 is built from 15 residues. V was clipped by 4 bases and J by 8 bases; unmatched bases: 9. Germline V lookup: CDR1 SGHRS, CDR2 YFSETQ. The CDR3 is CASSGSSGSSDEQFF. Written as DNA, the CDR3 is TGCGCCAGCAGCGGATCTAGCGGGAGTTCGGATGAGCAGTTCTTC.

The sample holds a few counts of this clonotype. This rearrangement joins TRBV29-1 to TRBJ2-7; D ambiguous. V shed 6 bases and J shed 3 bases, with 12 bases lying between them. Germline assignment: CDR1 SQVTM and CDR2 ANQGSEA. The CDR3 has 12 residues. CDR3 nucleotide sequence: TGCAGCGTAGCGAGTGGCAGCTACGAGCAGTACTTC. It encodes CSVASGSYEQYF.

This clonotype was seen ten or more times. The chain has TRBV18 and TRBJ2-7, with D unresolved. Trimming cost V 2 bases and J 1 base, with 3 bases left between them. CDR1 and CDR2 (germline): KGHSH, LQKENI. This CDR3 has 12 residues. CDR3 sequence reads: CASSPGSYEQYF. In DNA form, the CDR3 reads TGTGCCAGCTCACCAGGGTCCTACGAGCAGTACTTC. Variable domain in full (rest from reference TRBV18 and TRBJ2-7): NAGVMQNPRHLVRRRGQEARLRCSPMKGHSHVYWYRQLPEEGLKFMVYLQKENIIDESGMPKERFSAEFPKEGPSILRIQQVVRGDSAAYFCASSPGSYEQYFGPGTRLTVT.

J is TRBJ2-2 and V is TRBV10-3; 7 bases line up with TRBD1. CDR1 is ENHRY and CDR2 is SYGVKD in the germline V gene. With V trimmed by 3 bases and J by 3 bases, 4 bases remained unmatched. This CDR3 is built from 15 residues. CDR3 nucleotides: TGTGCCATCAGTGAAGACAGGGTGGACACCGGGGAGCTGTTTTTT. Amino acid sequence: CAISEDRVDTGELFF.

This clonotype was seen repeatedly, ten times or more. The chain couples TRBV20-1 to TRBJ2-1; TRBD2 aligns across 14 bases. There are 13 residues in the CDR3. Germline CDR1 reads DFQATT; CDR2 reads SNEGSKA (reference sequence). The V and J ends lost 6 bases and 12 bases, in that order; junction bases with no gene match: 7. The CDR3 DNA reads TGCAGTGCCGAGGGACTAGCGGGAGTGGTGCAGTTCTTC. This gives the protein CSAEGLAGVVQFF.

The chain recombines TRBV5-1 with TRBJ2-7; 7 nucleotides line up with TRBD2. Per germline, CDR1 SGHRS and CDR2 YFSETQ. Trimming took 0 bases from V and 1 from J; bases not matched to a gene: 7. The CDR3 is made up of 16 amino acids. CDR3 region: CASSLEGLAGSYEQYF. DNA of the CDR3: TGCGCCAGCAGCTTGGAAGGGTTAGCGGGTTCCTACGAGCAGTACTTC.

This clonotype appeared many times. The gene calls are TRBV5-1 and TRBJ2-1; D is perhaps TRBD1 or TRBD2 (6 bases each). Trimming removed 4 bases from V and 7 bases from J, with 18 bases in between. Germline loops: CDR1 SGHRS, CDR2 YFSETQ. The CDR3 extends over 15 amino acids. The CDR3: CASSGGTRIDNEQFF. CDR3 nucleotides: TGCGCCAGCAGCGGCGGGACACGTATCGATAATGAGCAGTTCTTC.

On this clonotype itself: This may come from a read error, since a much larger clone is one base off. V gene TRBV11-2 combines with J gene TRBJ2-1; 9 nucleotides match TRBD2. Germline-derived CDR1 and CDR2 are SGHAT and FQNNGV. The CDR3 covers 16 residues. The CDR3 loop reads CVSSLDPGSGSHEQFF. Here the CDR3 DNA reads TGTGTCAGCAGCTTAGATCCGGGTAGCGGGAGTCATGAGCAGTTCTTC.

This clonotype was picked up a small number of times. This chain connects TRBV7-9 to TRBJ2-5, with D hard to call. With 1 base removed from V and 2 bases from J, the gap between germline ends came to 8 bases. This CDR3 has 14 amino acids. In germline, CDR1 is SEHNR, CDR2 FQNEAQ (reference sequence). Here the CDR3 DNA reads TGTGCCAGCAGCTTAGTGGGGTGGCAAGAGACCCAGTACTTC. Encoded protein: CASSLVGWQETQYF.

In this sample, this clonotype turned up many times. The chain has TRBV20-1 and TRBJ1-6; D might be TRBD1 (5 bases). This CDR3 spans 15 amino acids. Germline V lookup: CDR1 DFQATT, CDR2 SNEGSKA (reference sequence). Trimming cost V 5 bases and J 9 bases, with 20 bases left between them. DNA for the CDR3: TGCAGTGCTTATCCCCTACAGGTGGTTGGTTCACCCCTCCACTTT. This codes for CSAYPLQVVGSPLHF.

This clonotype was counted at least ten times. As DNA, the CDR3 is TGCGCCAGCAGCTTGGTTGACGGGGAGCTGTTTTTT. This encodes CASSLVDGELFF. The V and J genes are TRBV5-1 and TRBJ2-2; D not certain. The CDR3 totals 12 residues. Per germline, CDR1 SGHRS and CDR2 YFSETQ. V was shortened by 0 bases and J by 7 bases, with 4 bases between the two germline ends.

This clonotype was seen many times. The V call is TRBV4-2, the J call TRBJ2-7; D unclear. V dropped 8 bases and J dropped 5 bases, with 16 bases sitting between them. This CDR3 spans 13 amino acids. From germline, CDR1 is LGHNA and CDR2 YNFKEQ. The CDR3 here is CASGPESLDEQYF. The CDR3 DNA reads as TGTGCCAGCGGCCCTGAGTCCCTGGACGAGCAGTACTTC.

Concerning this clonotype: This could be a read error, since a much larger clone is one nucleotide away. The chain uses TRBV27 and TRBJ2-7, with TRBD1 matching 7 bases. This CDR3 has 13 residues. Germline V gene lookup returns CDR1 MNHEY and CDR2 SMNVEV (reference sequence). Unmatched junction bases numbered 9, after V lost 11 bases and J lost 2 bases. The CDR3 loop reads CAGAYRGPYEQYF. CDR3 in DNA: TGTGCCGGCGCTTACAGGGGCCCCTACGAGCAGTACTTC.

This clonotype was seen repeatedly, ten times or more. This chain joins TRBV6-2 or TRBV6-3 and TRBJ2-3, with D possibly being TRBD2 (5 bases). V was clipped by 2 bases and J by 3 bases, with 9 bases between them. The CDR3 runs 14 residues. Germline V lookup: CDR1 MNHEY, CDR2 SVGEGT. As DNA, the CDR3 is TGTGCCAGCAGTTACGTAGCGACGACAGATACGCAGTATTTT. It codes for CASSYVATTDTQYF.

This clonotype has at least ten counts. The chain employs TRBV10-3 and TRBJ2-7; a weak D match, TRBD1 (6 bases). This CDR3 is built from 12 residues. V shed 10 bases and J shed 3 bases, with 13 bases lying between them. CDR1 and CDR2 from the germline V gene are ENHRY and SYGVKD. The CDR3 DNA follows: TGTGCCAGCAGGACAGCAGACTACGAGCAGTACTTC. As protein: CASRTADYEQYF.

Ten or more counts support this clonotype. The chain's CDR3 is CASSFIVGEQYF. DNA of the CDR3: TGTGCCAGCAGTTTTATTGTTGGCGAGCAGTACTTC. V usage is TRBV12-3 or TRBV12-4 and J usage is TRBJ2-7; D is unresolved. The V and J ends lost 3 bases and 6 bases respectively, with 9 bases between them. The length of the CDR3 is 12 residues.

The chain combines TRBV27 with TRBJ2-3; D is unclear. V shed 0 bases and J shed 4 bases, with 14 bases lying between them. Germline V lookup: CDR1 MNHEY, CDR2 SMNVEV (reference sequence). The CDR3 runs 16 residues. The CDR3 DNA follows: TGTGCCAGCAGTTTATCAGGCAGGAGACACTCAGATACGCAGTATTTT. Encoded protein: CASSLSGRRHSDTQYF.

This clonotype was observed many times. V is TRBV29-1 and J is TRBJ2-1; D unresolved. CDR1 is SQVTM, CDR2 ANQGSEA, per germline. The V end lost 4 bases, the J end lost 5 bases, and 12 bases lay between the germline ends. The CDR3 totals 13 residues. The CDR3 loop is CSVVVGLHNEQFF. The CDR3 coding sequence is TGCAGCGTTGTTGTCGGGCTGCACAATGAGCAGTTCTTC.

This clonotype was counted ten times or more. The chain uses TRBV6-2 or TRBV6-3 and TRBJ1-1; D call uncertain. The length of the CDR3 is 15 residues. V gave up 2 bases and J gave up 5 bases, with 15 bases separating them. Germline V CDR1 and CDR2: MNHEY, SVGEGT. The CDR3 nucleotides read TGTGCCAGCAGTTACGAGAGGGAAAGGAGAACTGAAGCTTTCTTT. Its protein is CASSYERERRTEAFF.

The J gene is TRBJ1-5, the V gene TRBV10-3; possible D gene TRBD1, 5 bases. CDR1 ENHRY and CDR2 SYGVKD come from the germline V gene. V lost 2 bases, J lost 0 bases, and 17 bases lay in between. This CDR3 is built from 18 residues. The CDR3 region has the DNA TGTGCCATCAGTGAGGAGGGGCCAGGCGGTTATAGCAATCAGCCCCAGCATTTT. Residues: CAISEEGPGGYSNQPQHF.

This clonotype was detected ten times or more. The gene calls are TRBV15 and TRBJ1-1; D remains ambiguous. Germline lookup yields CDR1 LNHNV and CDR2 YYDKDF (reference sequence). Trimming pared 1 base from V and 6 bases from J, leaving 9 bases between. The CDR3 length is 13 residues. The CDR3 DNA sequence: TGTGCCACCAGCAGAGGAGGGTTCCCTGAAGCTTTCTTT. It specifies CATSRGGFPEAFF. Complete variable domain (other parts from reference TRBV15 and TRBJ1-1): DAMVIQNPRYQVTQFGKPVTLSCSQTLNHNVMYWYQQKSSQAPKLLFHYYDKDFNNEADTPDNFQSRRPNTSFCFLDIRSPGLGDTAMYLCATSRGGFPEAFFGQGTRLTVV.

The table lists this clonotype with a few counts. V is TRBV4-3 and J is TRBJ2-7; D is undetermined. The CDR3 loop spans 16 amino acids. CDR1 LGHNA and CDR2 YSLEER come from the germline V gene. The V gene lost 0 bases and the J gene lost 6 bases, with 18 bases spanning the gap. CDR3 nucleotide sequence: TGCGCCAGCAGCCAAGAGGCGGCAGGATTTGGAATCGAGCAGTACTTC. Amino acids: CASSQEAAGFGIEQYF.

The chain employs TRBV4-1 and TRBJ2-5; D is possibly TRBD1 (6 bases). Germline assignment: CDR1 MGHRA and CDR2 YSYEKL. The CDR3 covers 15 residues. V gave up 6 bases and J gave up 7 bases, with 21 bases separating them. The CDR3 region has the DNA TGCGCCAGCAGTCAAAAATCAGGGGAATGGGGGACCCAGTACTTC. Protein product: CASSQKSGEWGTQYF.

The CDR3 sequence is CAMGLGTQREITDTQYF. CDR3 bases: TGTGCCATGGGCTTGGGGACCCAGCGGGAGATCACAGATACGCAGTATTTT. The J gene is TRBJ2-3, the V gene TRBV28; 8 bases line up with TRBD2. Germline CDR1 reads MDHEN; CDR2 reads SYDVKM. Unmatched junction bases numbered 17, after V lost 10 bases and J lost 2 bases. CDR3 size: 17 residues.